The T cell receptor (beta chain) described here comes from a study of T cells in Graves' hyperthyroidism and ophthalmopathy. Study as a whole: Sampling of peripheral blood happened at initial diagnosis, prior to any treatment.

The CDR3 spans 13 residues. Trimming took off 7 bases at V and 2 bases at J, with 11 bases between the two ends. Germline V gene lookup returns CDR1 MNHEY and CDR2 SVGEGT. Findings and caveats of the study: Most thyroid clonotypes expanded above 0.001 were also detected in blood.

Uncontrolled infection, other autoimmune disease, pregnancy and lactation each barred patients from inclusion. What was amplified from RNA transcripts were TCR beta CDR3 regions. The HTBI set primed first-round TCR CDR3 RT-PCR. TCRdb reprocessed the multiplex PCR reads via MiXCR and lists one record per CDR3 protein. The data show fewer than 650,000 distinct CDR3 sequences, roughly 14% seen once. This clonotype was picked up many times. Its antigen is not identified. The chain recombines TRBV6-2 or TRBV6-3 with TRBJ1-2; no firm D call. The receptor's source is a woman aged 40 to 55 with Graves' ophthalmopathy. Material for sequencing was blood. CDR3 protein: CASKEIRNYGYTF. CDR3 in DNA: TGTGCCAGCAAAGAGATACGGAACTATGGCTACACCTTC.